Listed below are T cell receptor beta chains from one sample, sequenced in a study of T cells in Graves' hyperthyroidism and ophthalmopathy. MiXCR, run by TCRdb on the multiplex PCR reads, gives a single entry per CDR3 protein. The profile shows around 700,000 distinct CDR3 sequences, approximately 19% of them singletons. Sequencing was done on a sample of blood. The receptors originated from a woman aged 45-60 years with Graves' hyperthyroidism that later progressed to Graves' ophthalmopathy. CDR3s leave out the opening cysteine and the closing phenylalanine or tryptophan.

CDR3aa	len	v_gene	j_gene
ASSLVLAGQYNQPQH	15	TRBV5-8	TRBJ1-5
ASRDRGSVY	9	TRBV12-3/TRBV12-4	TRBJ2-5
ASRPSGDSSEQY	12	TRBV6-1	TRBJ2-7
ATLGVTDTQY	10	TRBV27	TRBJ2-3
ASSEIRAVRGTEAF	14	TRBV2	TRBJ1-1
ASGQGDTGELF	11	TRBV12-5	TRBJ2-2
ASSPDVQTPEQY	12	TRBV5-1	TRBJ2-7
ASGTRRGANEKLF	13	TRBV6-1	TRBJ1-4
ASSYSSASTDTQY	13	TRBV6-5	TRBJ2-3
ASSVETKYNEQF	12	TRBV9	TRBJ2-1
ASSDDRDYQPQH	12	TRBV9	TRBJ1-5
AWTSHGQGASPLH	13	TRBV30	TRBJ1-6
ASNPIGRSYEQY	12	TRBV12-3/TRBV12-4	TRBJ2-7
ASSQARPSRNYGYT	14	TRBV3-1	TRBJ1-2
ASSPTGVVGNTIY	13	TRBV9	TRBJ1-3
ASSLAAGTGGQPQH	14	TRBV7-9	TRBJ1-5
ASSQERGGEISYNEQF	16	TRBV4-1	TRBJ2-1
AISGRGQGTGPLH	13	TRBV10-3	TRBJ1-6
ASRPTGGMETEAF	13	TRBV12-3/TRBV12-4	TRBJ1-1
AAEGARNSPLH	11	TRBV30	TRBJ1-6
ASSLGGVRTGELF	13	TRBV7-2	TRBJ2-2
AWSFALGSYDGYT	13	TRBV30	TRBJ1-2
ASSFSGGRYEQY	12	TRBV11-2	TRBJ2-7
ASGVTGAITEAF	12	TRBV6-2/TRBV6-3	TRBJ1-1